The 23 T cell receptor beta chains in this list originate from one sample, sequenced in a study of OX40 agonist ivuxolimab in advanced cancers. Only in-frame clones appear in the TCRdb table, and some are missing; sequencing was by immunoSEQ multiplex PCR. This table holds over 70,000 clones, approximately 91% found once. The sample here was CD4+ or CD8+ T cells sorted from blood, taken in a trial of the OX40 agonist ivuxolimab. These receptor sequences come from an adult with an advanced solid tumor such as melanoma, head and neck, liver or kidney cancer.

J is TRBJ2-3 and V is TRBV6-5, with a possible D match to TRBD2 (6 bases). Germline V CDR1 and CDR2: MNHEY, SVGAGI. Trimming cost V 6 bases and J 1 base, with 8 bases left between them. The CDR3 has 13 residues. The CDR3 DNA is TGTGCCAGCAGGCCTAGCGGCACAGATACGCAGTATTTT. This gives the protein CASRPSGTDTQYF.

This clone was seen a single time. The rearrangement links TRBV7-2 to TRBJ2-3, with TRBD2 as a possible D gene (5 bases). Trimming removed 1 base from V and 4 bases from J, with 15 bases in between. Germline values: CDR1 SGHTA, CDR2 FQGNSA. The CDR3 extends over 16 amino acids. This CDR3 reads CASSLVFGMRADTQYF. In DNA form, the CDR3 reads TGTGCCAGCAGCTTAGTTTTCGGGATGAGGGCAGATACGCAGTATTTT.

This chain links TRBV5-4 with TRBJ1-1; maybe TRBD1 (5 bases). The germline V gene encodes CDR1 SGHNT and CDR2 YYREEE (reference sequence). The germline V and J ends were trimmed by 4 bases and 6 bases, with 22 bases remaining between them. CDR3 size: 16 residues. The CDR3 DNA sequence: TGTGCCAGCAGCAGCGGGACCGCGTTAGAGTACGCTGAAGCTTTCTTT. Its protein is CASSSGTALEYAEAFF.

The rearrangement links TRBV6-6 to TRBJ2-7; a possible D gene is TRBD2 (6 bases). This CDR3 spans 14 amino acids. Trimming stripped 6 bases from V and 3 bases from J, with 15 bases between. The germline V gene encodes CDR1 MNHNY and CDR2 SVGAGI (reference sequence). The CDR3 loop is CASRNFSGGYEQYF. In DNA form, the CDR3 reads TGTGCCAGCAGAAACTTTAGCGGTGGCTACGAGCAGTACTTC.

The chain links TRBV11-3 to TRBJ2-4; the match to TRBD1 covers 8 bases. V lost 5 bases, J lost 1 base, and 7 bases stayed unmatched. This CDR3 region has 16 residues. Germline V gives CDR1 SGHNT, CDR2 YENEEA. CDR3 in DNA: TGTGCCAGCAGCCCTCGACAGGGGCCCGCCAAAAACATTCAGTACTTC. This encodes CASSPRQGPAKNIQYF.

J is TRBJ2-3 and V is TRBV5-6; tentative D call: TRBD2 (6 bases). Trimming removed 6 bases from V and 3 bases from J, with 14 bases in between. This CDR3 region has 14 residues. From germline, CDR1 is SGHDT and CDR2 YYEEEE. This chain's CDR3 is CASTKPGETDTQYF. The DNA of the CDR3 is TGTGCCAGCACAAAACCGGGAGAAACAGATACGCAGTATTTT.

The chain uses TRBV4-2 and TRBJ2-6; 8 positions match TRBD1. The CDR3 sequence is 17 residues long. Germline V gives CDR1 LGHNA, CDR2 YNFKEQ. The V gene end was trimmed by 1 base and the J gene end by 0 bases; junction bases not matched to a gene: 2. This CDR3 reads CASSQAGGRSGANVLTF. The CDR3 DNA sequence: TGTGCCAGCAGCCAAGCAGGGGGCCGCTCTGGGGCCAACGTCCTGACTTTC.

CDR3 region: CASSSPGGLAGRGEQFF. The CDR3 nucleotides read TGTGCCAGCAGCTCCCCAGGGGGACTAGCGGGGCGGGGTGAGCAGTTCTTC. This rearrangement joins TRBV7-2 to TRBJ2-1; 13 bases fit TRBD2. V trimming: 4 bases; J trimming: 9 bases; junction bases outside the gene matches: 12. Germline V gives CDR1 SGHTA, CDR2 FQGNSA. This CDR3 region has 17 residues. The full variable domain, with the rest looked up from reference TRBV7-2 and TRBJ2-1, is GAGVSQSPSNKVTEKGKDVELRCDPISGHTALYWYRQSLGQGLEFLIYFQGNSAPDKSGLPSDRFSAERTGGSVSTLTIQRTQQEDSAVYLCASSSPGGLAGRGEQFFGPGTRLTVL.

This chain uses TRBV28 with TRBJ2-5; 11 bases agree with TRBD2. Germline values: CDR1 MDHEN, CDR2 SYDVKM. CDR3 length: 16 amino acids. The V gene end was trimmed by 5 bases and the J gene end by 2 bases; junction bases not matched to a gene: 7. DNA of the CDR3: TGTGCCAGCAGTCCAACTAGCGGGAGCTCTCAAGAGACCCAGTACTTC. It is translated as CASSPTSGSSQETQYF.

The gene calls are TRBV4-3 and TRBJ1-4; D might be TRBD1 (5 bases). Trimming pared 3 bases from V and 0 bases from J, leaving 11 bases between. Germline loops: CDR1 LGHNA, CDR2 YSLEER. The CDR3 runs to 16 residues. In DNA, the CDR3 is TGCGCCAGCAGCCAGGGCTGGGGGACAACTAATGAAAAACTGTTTTTT. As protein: CASSQGWGTTNEKLFF.

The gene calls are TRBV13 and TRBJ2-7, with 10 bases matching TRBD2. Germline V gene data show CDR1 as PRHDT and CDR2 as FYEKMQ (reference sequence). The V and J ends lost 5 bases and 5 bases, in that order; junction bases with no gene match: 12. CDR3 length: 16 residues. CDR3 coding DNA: TGTGCCAGCAGCCTTACCGCGGGACTAGCGAGCAACGAGCAGTACTTC. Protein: CASSLTAGLASNEQYF.

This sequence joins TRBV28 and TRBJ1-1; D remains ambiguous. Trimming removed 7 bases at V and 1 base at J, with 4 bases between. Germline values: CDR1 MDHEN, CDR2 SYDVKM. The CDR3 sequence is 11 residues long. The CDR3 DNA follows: TGTGCCAGCACGGCGAACACTGAAGCTTTCTTT. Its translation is CASTANTEAFF.

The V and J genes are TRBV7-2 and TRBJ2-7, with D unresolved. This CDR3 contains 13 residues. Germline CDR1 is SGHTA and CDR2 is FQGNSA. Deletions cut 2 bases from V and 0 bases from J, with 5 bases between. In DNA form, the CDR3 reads TGTGCCAGCAGCTTATCGAGCTCCTACGAGCAGTACTTC. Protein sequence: CASSLSSSYEQYF.

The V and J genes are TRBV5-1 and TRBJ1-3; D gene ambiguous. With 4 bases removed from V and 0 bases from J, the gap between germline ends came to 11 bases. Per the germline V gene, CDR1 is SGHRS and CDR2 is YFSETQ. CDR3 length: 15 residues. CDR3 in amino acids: CASSPLASSGNTIYF. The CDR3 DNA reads TGCGCCAGCAGCCCTTTGGCCAGCTCTGGAAACACCATATATTTT. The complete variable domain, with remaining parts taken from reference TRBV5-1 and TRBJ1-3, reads KAGVTQTPRYLIKTRGQQVTLSCSPISGHRSVSWYQQTPGQGLQFLFEYFSETQRNKGNFPGRFSGRQFSNSRSEMNVSTLELGDSALYLCASSPLASSGNTIYFGEGSWLTVV.

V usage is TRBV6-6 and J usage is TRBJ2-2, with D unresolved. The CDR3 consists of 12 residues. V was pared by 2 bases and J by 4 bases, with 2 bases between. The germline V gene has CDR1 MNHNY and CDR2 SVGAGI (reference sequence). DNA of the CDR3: TGTGCCAGCAGTTACCTCACCGGGGAGCTGTTTTTT. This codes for CASSYLTGELFF.

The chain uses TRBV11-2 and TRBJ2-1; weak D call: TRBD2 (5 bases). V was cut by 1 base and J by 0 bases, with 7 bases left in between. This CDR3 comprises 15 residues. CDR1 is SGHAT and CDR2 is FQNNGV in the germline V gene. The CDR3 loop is CASSLAGSSYNEQFF. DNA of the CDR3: TGTGCCAGCAGCTTAGCGGGGAGCTCCTACAATGAGCAGTTCTTC.

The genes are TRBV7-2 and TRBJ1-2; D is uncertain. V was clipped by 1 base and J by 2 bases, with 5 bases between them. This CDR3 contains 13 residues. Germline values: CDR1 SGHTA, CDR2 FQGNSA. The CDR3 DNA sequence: TGTGCCAGCAGCTTAGACGGCAACTATGGCTACACCTTC. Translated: CASSLDGNYGYTF.

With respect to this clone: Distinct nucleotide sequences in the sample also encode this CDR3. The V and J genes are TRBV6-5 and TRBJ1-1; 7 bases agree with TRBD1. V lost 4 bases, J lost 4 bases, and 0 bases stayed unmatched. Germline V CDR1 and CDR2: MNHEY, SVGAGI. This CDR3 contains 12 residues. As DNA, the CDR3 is TGTGCCAGCAGTTCAGGGGGCACTGAAGCTTTCTTT. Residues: CASSSGGTEAFF.

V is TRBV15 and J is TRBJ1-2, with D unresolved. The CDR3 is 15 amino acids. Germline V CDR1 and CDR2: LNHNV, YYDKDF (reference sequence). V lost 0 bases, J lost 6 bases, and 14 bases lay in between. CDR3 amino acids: CATSRDQIGQDGYTF. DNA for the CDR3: TGTGCCACCAGCAGAGATCAGATAGGGCAGGATGGCTACACCTTC.

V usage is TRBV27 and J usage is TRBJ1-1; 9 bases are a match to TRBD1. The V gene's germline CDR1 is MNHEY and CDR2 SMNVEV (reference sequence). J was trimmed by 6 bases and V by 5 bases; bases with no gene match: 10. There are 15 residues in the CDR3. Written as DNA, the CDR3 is TGTGCCAGCAGTACGAGGGGACAGGGCCCCCCTGAAGCTTTCTTT. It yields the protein CASSTRGQGPPEAFF.

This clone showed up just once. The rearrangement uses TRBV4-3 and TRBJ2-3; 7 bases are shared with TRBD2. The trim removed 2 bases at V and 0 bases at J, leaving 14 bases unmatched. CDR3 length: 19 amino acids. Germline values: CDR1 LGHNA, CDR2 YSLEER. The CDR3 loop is CASSQSYSAGYSSTDTQYF. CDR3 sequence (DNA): TGCGCCAGCAGCCAAAGCTATTCAGCGGGATACTCTAGCACAGATACGCAGTATTTT.

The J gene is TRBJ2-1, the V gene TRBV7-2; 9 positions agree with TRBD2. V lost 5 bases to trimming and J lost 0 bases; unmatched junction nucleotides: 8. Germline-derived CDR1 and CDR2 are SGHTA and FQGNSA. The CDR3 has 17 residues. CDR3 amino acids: CASSIRRLAASYNEQFF. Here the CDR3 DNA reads TGTGCCAGCAGCATTCGACGACTAGCGGCCTCCTACAATGAGCAGTTCTTC.

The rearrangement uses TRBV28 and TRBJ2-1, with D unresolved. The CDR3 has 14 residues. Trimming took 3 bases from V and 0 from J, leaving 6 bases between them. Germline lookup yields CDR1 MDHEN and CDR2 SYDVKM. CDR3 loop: CASSFLTSYNEQFF. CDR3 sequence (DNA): TGTGCCAGCAGTTTCTTGACCTCCTACAATGAGCAGTTCTTC.